The sequence of this T cell receptor (beta chain) was determined in a study of blood T cell repertoires in COVID-19. Study context: Samples of COVID-19 (acute and convalescent) were obtained from the United States, Italy and Spain.

CDR3 length: 13 amino acids. V gave up 3 bases and J gave up 7 bases, with 10 bases separating them. CDR1 and CDR2 from the germline V gene are MNHEY and SVGAGI. This table comes from immunoSEQ multiplex PCR, and its TCRdb copy is limited to in-frame clones, with some not included. The data contain hundreds of thousands of clones, around nine tenths of them seen just once; the ten biggest clones take up about 11%. The TCR sequence derives from a woman aged 25-40 years with COVID-19, enrolled during active disease. Sequencing input: peripheral blood. The chain joins TRBV6-5 to TRBJ1-5, with D hard to call. The CDR3 bases are TGTGCCAGCAGTTATAGGAGGAACCAGCCCCAGCATTTT. Protein: CASSYRRNQPQHF.